The 18 T cell receptor beta chains in this list originate from one sample, sequenced in a study of blood T cell repertoires in COVID-19. The assay was immunoSEQ multiplex PCR, and TCRdb's table has in-frame clones only and misses some. The repertoire has more than 95,000 clones, about 70% of them found once; the top ten carry 5.5%. Specimen: peripheral blood. These receptors all come from a man between 60 and 75 years old with acute or convalescent COVID-19.

The CDR3 nucleotides are TGTGCCAGCAGTGACCCAGGAAGGACAGGACAAGAGACCCAGTACTTC. It specifies CASSDPGRTGQETQYF. The chain is built from TRBV6-1 and TRBJ2-5, with TRBD1 matching over 7 bases. Per germline, CDR1 MNHNS and CDR2 SASEGT. The CDR3 loop spans 16 amino acids. The V segment lost 3 bases and the J segment 2 bases; nucleotides outside the gene matches: 9.

This clone was seen only a few times. This chain links TRBV18 with TRBJ2-2; 8 bases are a match to TRBD2. Per the germline V gene, CDR1 is KGHSH and CDR2 is LQKENI. This CDR3 is built from 16 residues. With 5 bases clipped from V and 0 bases from J, the junction kept 5 bases outside the gene matches. Here the CDR3 DNA reads TGTGCCAGCTCAGCGGGGGGCTCATCGAACACCGGGGAGCTGTTTTTT. Its translation: CASSAGGSSNTGELFF.

This clone appeared a single time. The chain carries TRBV7-9 and TRBJ1-1, with a tentative D call TRBD1 (5 bases). V lost 4 bases and J 7 bases, leaving 10 bases between the germline ends. This CDR3 spans 12 amino acids. Looked up from germline, CDR1 is SEHNR and CDR2 is FQNEAQ (reference sequence). CDR3: CASSSQGGEAFF. CDR3 coding DNA: TGTGCCAGCAGCTCTCAGGGTGGTGAAGCTTTCTTT.

The J gene is TRBJ2-5, the V gene TRBV11-2; 11 bases are a match to TRBD1. Germline V gives CDR1 SGHAT, CDR2 FQNNGV. The CDR3 spans 15 residues. Trimming removed 5 bases from V and 5 bases from J; junction bases left unmatched: 7. The CDR3 nucleotides are TGTGCCAGCAGCCGGGGACAGGGGGGAGAGGAGACCCAGTACTTC. It is translated as CASSRGQGGEETQYF.

The CDR3 DNA reads TGTGCCAGCAGCACAAGACGGACAGGTCTGAACACTGAAGCTTTCTTT. This encodes CASSTRRTGLNTEAFF. The genes are TRBV6-6 and TRBJ1-1; TRBD1 matches at 7 bases. CDR3 size: 16 residues. The trim removed 6 bases at V and 0 bases at J, leaving 10 bases unmatched. Germline-derived CDR1 and CDR2 are MNHNY and SVGAGI (reference sequence).

The chain has TRBV6-6 and TRBJ2-7, with TRBD2 matching over 14 bases. The CDR3 consists of 15 residues. Trimming at V came to 6 bases and at J to 4 bases, leaving 5 bases not matched to a gene. CDR1 and CDR2 from the germline V gene are MNHNY and SVGAGI (reference sequence). The CDR3 protein is CASRGLAGDTYEQYF. The CDR3 bases are TGTGCCAGCAGGGGACTAGCGGGGGACACATACGAGCAGTACTTC.

This clone was picked up a small number of times. V gene TRBV5-4 combines with J gene TRBJ2-2; 9 bases match TRBD1. The J segment lost 3 bases and the V segment lost 5 bases, leaving 8 bases of the junction unmatched. Germline CDR1 and CDR2: SGHNT and YYREEE (reference sequence). This CDR3 is built from 16 residues. The CDR3 reads CASSIGGTGHTGELFF. CDR3 nucleotides: TGTGCCAGCAGTATTGGCGGGACAGGGCACACCGGGGAGCTGTTTTTT.

The chain uses TRBV6-5 and TRBJ2-3; D call uncertain. CDR1 MNHEY and CDR2 SVGAGI come from the germline V gene. The CDR3 has 13 residues. Trimming took off 2 bases at V and 0 bases at J, with 3 bases between the two ends. DNA for the CDR3: TGTGCCAGCAGTTACCCTAGCACAGATACGCAGTATTTT. It codes for CASSYPSTDTQYF.

The chain carries TRBV29-1 and TRBJ1-2; TRBD1 matches at 8 bases. The CDR3 spans 15 residues. CDR1 is SQVTM and CDR2 is ANQGSEA in the germline V gene. Losses at the gene ends were 0 bases for V and 5 bases for J; bases not matched to a gene: 8. CDR3 sequence: CSVEEGAGGSYGYTF. The DNA for the CDR3 is TGCAGCGTTGAAGAGGGGGCAGGGGGCTCGTATGGCTACACCTTC.

This clone has a handful of counts. The J gene is TRBJ1-5, the V gene TRBV30, with a tentative D call TRBD1 (5 bases). V gave up 2 bases and J gave up 0 bases, with 11 bases separating them. Germline CDR1 and CDR2: GTSNPN and SVGIG (reference sequence). The CDR3 contains 15 residues. CDR3 nucleotides: TGTGCCTGGAGTACGGGACTGAGTAGCAATCAGCCCCAGCATTTT. Amino acids: CAWSTGLSSNQPQHF.

The chain couples TRBV5-1 to TRBJ2-2; weak D call: TRBD1 (6 bases). CDR1 is SGHRS, CDR2 YFSETQ, per germline. The CDR3 totals 15 residues. V was pared by 0 bases and J by 6 bases, with 12 bases between. DNA for the CDR3: TGCGCCAGCAGCTTGGATACAGGGCGCGCCGGGGAGCTGTTTTTT. It is translated as CASSLDTGRAGELFF.

The chain is built from TRBV5-1 and TRBJ1-2; D gene ambiguous. V dropped 0 bases and J dropped 6 bases, with 15 bases sitting between them. CDR3 size: 15 residues. The germline CDR1 and CDR2 sequences are SGHRS and YFSETQ. CDR3 DNA sequence: TGCGCCAGCAGCTTGGAGTCGAGGGTCTCTGATGGCTACACCTTC. Protein sequence: CASSLESRVSDGYTF.

V is TRBV19 and J is TRBJ1-3; D may be TRBD1 (5 bases). Trimming cost V 4 bases and J 4 bases, with 11 bases left between them. The CDR3 has 14 amino acids. The germline V gene has CDR1 LNHDA and CDR2 SQIVND (reference sequence). In DNA, the CDR3 is TGTGCCAGTAGTACAGGGTTCGGAGGAAACACCATATATTTT. As protein: CASSTGFGGNTIYF.

The chain has TRBV11-2 and TRBJ2-1, with TRBD2 identical over 10 bases. Per the germline V gene, CDR1 is SGHAT and CDR2 is FQNNGV. The CDR3 covers 15 residues. V shed 5 bases, J shed 4 bases, and the junction held 5 bases outside the gene matches. CDR3 in amino acids: CASSTRTSGYNEQFF. Written as DNA, the CDR3 is TGTGCCAGCAGCACCCGGACTAGCGGATACAATGAGCAGTTCTTC.

This clone was observed a few times. This chain links TRBV18 with TRBJ1-2, with TRBD1 as a possible D gene (6 bases). This CDR3 comprises 17 residues. CDR1 and CDR2 from the germline V gene are KGHSH and LQKENI. V was shortened by 3 bases and J by 2 bases, with 19 bases between the two germline ends. CDR3 protein: CASSPNPNRVPNYGYTF. CDR3 sequence (DNA): TGTGCCAGCTCACCTAATCCCAACAGGGTCCCGAACTATGGCTACACCTTC. Full variable domain (outside the CDR3, taken from reference TRBV18 and TRBJ1-2): NAGVMQNPRHLVRRRGQEARLRCSPMKGHSHVYWYRQLPEEGLKFMVYLQKENIIDESGMPKERFSAEFPKEGPSILRIQQVVRGDSAAYFCASSPNPNRVPNYGYTFGSGTRLTVV.

This clone came up once. The chain uses TRBV7-9 and TRBJ1-5; D is possibly TRBD1 (6 bases). The CDR3 contains 14 residues. Germline loops: CDR1 SEHNR, CDR2 FQNEAQ (reference sequence). V was cut by 0 bases and J by 7 bases, with 10 bases left in between. For the CDR3, the DNA is TGTGCCAGCAGCTTAGCAGGGGGGGGCCAGCCCCAGCATTTT. It is translated as CASSLAGGGQPQHF.

The gene calls are TRBV7-3 and TRBJ1-1, with D perhaps matching TRBD1 (6 bases). CDR3 size: 14 residues. The V and J ends lost 5 bases and 0 bases respectively, with 10 bases between them. Per germline, CDR1 SGHTA and CDR2 FQGTGA. The CDR3 DNA follows: TGTGCCAGCAGCACAGGGCTGATGAACACTGAAGCTTTCTTT. This codes for CASSTGLMNTEAFF.

The V gene is TRBV2, the J gene TRBJ1-3; a weak D match, TRBD1 (5 bases). CDR3 size: 14 residues. Per the germline V gene, CDR1 is SNHLY and CDR2 is FYNNEI. V gave up 7 bases and J gave up 9 bases, with 19 bases separating them. The CDR3 reads CASIPRRGESTIYF. The CDR3 nucleotides are TGTGCCAGCATCCCACGCCGGGGGGAGAGCACCATATATTTT. Full variable domain (outside the CDR3, taken from reference TRBV2 and TRBJ1-3): EPEVTQTPSHQVTQMGQEVILRCVPISNHLYFYWYRQILGQKVEFLVSFYNNEISEKSEIFDDQFSVERPDGSNFTLKIRSTKLEDSAMYFCASIPRRGESTIYFGEGSWLTVV.